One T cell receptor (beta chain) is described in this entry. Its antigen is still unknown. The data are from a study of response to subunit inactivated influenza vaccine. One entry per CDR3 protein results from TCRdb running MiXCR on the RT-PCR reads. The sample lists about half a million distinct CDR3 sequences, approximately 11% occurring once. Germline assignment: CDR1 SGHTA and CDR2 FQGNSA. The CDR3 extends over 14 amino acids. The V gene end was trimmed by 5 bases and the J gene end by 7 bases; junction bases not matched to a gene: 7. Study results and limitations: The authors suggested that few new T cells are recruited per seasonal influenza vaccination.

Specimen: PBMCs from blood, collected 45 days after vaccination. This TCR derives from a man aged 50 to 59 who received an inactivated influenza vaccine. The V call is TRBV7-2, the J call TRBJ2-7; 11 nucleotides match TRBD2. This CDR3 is CASSELAGVGEQYF. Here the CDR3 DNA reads TGTGCCAGCAGCGAACTAGCGGGAGTGGGGGAGCAGTACTTC.